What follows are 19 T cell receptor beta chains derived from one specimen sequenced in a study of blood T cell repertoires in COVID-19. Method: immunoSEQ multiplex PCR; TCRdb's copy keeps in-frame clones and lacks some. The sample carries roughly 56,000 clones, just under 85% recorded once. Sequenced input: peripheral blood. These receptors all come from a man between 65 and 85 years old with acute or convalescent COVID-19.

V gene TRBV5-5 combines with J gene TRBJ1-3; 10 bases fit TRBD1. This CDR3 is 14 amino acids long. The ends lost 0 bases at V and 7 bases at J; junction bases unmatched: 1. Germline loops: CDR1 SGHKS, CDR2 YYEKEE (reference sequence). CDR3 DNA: TGTGCCAGCAGCTTGGGGGGACAGGGGAACACCATATATTTT. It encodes CASSLGGQGNTIYF.

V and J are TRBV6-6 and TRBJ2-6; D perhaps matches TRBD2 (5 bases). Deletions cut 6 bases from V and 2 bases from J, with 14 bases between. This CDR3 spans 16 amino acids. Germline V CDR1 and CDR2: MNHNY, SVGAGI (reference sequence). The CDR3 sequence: CASSFLETTGANVLTF. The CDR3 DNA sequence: TGTGCCAGCAGCTTCCTAGAGACTACTGGGGCCAACGTCCTGACTTTC.

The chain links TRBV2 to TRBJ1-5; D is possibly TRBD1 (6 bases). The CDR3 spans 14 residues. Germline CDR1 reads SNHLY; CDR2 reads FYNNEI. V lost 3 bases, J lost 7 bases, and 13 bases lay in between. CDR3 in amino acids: CASSEYRDSQPQHF. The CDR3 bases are TGTGCCAGCAGTGAGTACAGGGATAGCCAGCCCCAGCATTTT.

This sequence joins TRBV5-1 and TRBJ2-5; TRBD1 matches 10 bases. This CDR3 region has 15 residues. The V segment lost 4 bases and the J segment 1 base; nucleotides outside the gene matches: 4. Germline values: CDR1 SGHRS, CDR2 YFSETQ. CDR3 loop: CASSTRDRGQETQYF. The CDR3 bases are TGCGCCAGCAGCACCCGGGACAGGGGCCAAGAGACCCAGTACTTC.

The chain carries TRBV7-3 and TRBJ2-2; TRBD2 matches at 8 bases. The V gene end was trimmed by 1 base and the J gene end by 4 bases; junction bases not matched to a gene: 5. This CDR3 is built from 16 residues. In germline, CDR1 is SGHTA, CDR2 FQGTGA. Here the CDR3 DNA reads TGTGCCAGCAGCTTAAGAGCGGGGGTTACCACCGGGGAGCTGTTTTTT. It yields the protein CASSLRAGVTTGELFF.

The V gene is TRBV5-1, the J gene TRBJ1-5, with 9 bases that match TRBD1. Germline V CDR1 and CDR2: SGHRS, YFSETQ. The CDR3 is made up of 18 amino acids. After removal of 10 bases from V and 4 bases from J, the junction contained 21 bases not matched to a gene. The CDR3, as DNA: TGCGCCGTCGGGACAACTTACAGGGGGCCGAGGGTAAATCAGCCCCAGCATTTT. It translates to CAVGTTYRGPRVNQPQHF.

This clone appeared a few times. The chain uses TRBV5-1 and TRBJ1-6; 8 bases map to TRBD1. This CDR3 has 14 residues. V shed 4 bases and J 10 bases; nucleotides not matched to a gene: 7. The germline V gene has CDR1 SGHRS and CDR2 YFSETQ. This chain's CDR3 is CASSEDRANSPLHF. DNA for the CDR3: TGCGCCAGCAGCGAGGACAGGGCAAACTCACCCCTCCACTTT.

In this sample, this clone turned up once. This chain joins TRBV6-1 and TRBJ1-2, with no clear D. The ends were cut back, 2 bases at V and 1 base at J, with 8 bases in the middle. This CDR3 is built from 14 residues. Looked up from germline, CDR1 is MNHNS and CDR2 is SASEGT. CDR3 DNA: TGTGCCAGCAGTGAACGGCGGGGTAACTATGGCTACACCTTC. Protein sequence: CASSERRGNYGYTF.

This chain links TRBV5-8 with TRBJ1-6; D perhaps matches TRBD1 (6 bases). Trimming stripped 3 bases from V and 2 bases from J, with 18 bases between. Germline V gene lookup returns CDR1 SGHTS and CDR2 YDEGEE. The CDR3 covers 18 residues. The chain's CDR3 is CASSSLQGSRAYNSPLHF. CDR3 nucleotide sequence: TGTGCCAGCAGCTCCCTCCAGGGGAGTAGGGCCTATAATTCACCCCTCCACTTT.

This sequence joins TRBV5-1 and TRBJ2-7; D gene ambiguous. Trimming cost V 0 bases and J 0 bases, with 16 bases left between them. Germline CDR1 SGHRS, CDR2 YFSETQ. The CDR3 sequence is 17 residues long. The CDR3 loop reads CASSLEARRHPSYEQYF. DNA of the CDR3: TGCGCCAGCAGCTTGGAAGCCAGACGACACCCCTCCTACGAGCAGTACTTC.

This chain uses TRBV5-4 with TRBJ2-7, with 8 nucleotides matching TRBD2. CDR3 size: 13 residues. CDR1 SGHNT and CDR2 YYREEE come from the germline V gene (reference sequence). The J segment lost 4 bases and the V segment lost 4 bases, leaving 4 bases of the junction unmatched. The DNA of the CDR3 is TGTGCCAGCAGCCCGGGGGGGCAATACGAGCAGTACTTC. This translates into CASSPGGQYEQYF. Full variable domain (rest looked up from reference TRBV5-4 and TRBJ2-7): ETGVTQSPTHLIKTRGQQVTLRCSSQSGHNTVSWYQQALGQGPQFIFQYYREEENGRGNFPPRFSGLQFPNYSSELNVNALELDDSALYLCASSPGGQYEQYFGPGTRLTVT.

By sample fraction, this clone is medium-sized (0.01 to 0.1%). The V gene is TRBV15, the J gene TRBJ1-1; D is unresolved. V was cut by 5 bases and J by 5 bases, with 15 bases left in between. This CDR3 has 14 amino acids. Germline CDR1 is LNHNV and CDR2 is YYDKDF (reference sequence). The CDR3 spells CATSAVRRGTEAFF. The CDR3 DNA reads TGTGCCACCAGCGCAGTAAGACGCGGGACTGAAGCTTTCTTT.

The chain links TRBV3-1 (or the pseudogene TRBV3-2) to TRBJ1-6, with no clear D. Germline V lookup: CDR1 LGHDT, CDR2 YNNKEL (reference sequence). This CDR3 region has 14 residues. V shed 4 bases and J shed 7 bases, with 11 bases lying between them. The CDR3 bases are TGTGCCAGCAGCCTTTCGGTGTCAAATTCACCCCTCCACTTT. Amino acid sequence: CASSLSVSNSPLHF.

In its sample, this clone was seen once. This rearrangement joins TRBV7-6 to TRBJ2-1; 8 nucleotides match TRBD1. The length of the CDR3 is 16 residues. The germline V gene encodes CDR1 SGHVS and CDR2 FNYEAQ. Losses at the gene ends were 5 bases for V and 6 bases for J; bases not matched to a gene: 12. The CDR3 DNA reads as TGTGCCAGCAGCCGGAGTTTGACAGGGGTTTCCAATGAGCAGTTCTTC. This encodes CASSRSLTGVSNEQFF.

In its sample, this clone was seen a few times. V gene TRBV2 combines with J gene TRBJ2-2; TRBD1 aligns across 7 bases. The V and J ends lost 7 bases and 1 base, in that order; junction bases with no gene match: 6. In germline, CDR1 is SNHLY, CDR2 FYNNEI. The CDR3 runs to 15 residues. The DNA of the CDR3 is TGTGCCAGCAACTTACAGGGGAGGAACACCGGGGAGCTGTTTTTT. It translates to CASNLQGRNTGELFF.

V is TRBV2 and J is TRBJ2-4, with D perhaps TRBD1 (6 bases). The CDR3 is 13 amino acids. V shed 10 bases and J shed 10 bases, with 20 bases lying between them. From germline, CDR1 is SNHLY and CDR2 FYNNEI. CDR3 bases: TGTGCCACCCGTGACAACGACAGGCAAATTCAGTACTTC. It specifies CATRDNDRQIQYF.

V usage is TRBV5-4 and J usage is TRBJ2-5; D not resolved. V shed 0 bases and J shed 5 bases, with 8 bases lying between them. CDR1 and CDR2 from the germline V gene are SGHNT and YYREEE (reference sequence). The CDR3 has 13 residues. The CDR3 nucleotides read TGTGCCAGCAGCTTGGATGCGGTGGAGACCCAGTACTTC. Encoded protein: CASSLDAVETQYF.

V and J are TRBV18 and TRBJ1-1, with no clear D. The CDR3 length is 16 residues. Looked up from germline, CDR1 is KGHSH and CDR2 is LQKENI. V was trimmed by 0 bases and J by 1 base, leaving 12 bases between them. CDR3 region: CASSPPTNRGNTEAFF. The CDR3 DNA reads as TGTGCCAGCTCACCACCGACGAATCGGGGGAACACTGAAGCTTTCTTT.

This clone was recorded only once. The CDR3 sequence is CASSPGLANEQFF. CDR3 coding DNA: TGTGCCAGCAGCCCCGGACTAGCGAATGAGCAGTTCTTC. The genes are TRBV3-1 (or the pseudogene TRBV3-2) and TRBJ2-1; 9 bases are a match to TRBD2. J was trimmed by 7 bases and V by 4 bases; bases with no gene match: 2. The CDR3 covers 13 residues. CDR1 is LGHDT and CDR2 is YNNKEL in the germline V gene (reference sequence).